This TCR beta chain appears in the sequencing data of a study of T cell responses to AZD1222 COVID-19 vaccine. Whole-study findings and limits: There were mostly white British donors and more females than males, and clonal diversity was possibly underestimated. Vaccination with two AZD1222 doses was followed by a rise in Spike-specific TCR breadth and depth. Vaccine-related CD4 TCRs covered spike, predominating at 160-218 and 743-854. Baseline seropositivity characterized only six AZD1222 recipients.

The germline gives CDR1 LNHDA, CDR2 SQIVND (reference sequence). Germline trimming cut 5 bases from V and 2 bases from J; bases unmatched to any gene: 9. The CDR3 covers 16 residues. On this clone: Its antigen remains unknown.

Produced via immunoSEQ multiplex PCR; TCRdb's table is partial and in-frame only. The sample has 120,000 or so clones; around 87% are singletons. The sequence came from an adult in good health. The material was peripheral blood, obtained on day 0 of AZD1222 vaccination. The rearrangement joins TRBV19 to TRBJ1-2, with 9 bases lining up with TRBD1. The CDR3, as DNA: TGTGCCAGTAGTCCACAGGGGGCCGTAAGAAACTATGGCTACACCTTC. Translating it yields CASSPQGAVRNYGYTF.